The 28 T cell receptor beta chains reported below all come from one sample, sequenced in a study of CD8 T cells in ankylosing spondylitis. TCRdb re-called the 5' RACE reads through MiXCR, storing one row per CDR3 protein. Counted here are 250,000 to 350,000 distinct CDR3 sequences, around 18% occurring once; the ten biggest clones make up 7.5% to 9.5%. Sequenced: blood, either unsorted or a sorted T cell fraction (not recorded which). These receptor sequences come from a male donor with ankylosing spondylitis or in good health (not recorded which).

About this clonotype: At one boundary the junction diverges from the germline segment, which might be a read error. This chain links TRBV10-3 with TRBJ2-3; 10 nucleotides align to TRBD2. The germline V gene has CDR1 ENHRY and CDR2 SYGVKD. The CDR3 sequence is 16 residues long. This CDR3 reads CAVSDLAGENTDTQYF. The CDR3 DNA follows: TGTGCCGTCAGTGACCTAGCGGGGGAGAACACAGATACGCAGTATTTT.

This clonotype was found a few times. The chain has TRBV5-1 and TRBJ2-1; no firm D call. The CDR3 has 13 residues. Looked up from germline, CDR1 is SGHRS and CDR2 is YFSETQ. V shed 0 bases and J shed 8 bases, with 9 bases lying between them. CDR3 in DNA: TGCGCCAGCAGCTTGGCCGGTTTCCATGAGCAGTTCTTC. It translates to CASSLAGFHEQFF.

This clonotype was recorded a few times. The chain combines TRBV15 with TRBJ2-6; TRBD1 is a possible D gene (5 bases). The CDR3 consists of 16 residues. Germline V CDR1 and CDR2: LNHNV, YYDKDF (reference sequence). With 2 bases removed from V and 3 bases from J, the gap between germline ends came to 11 bases. CDR3 loop: CATSRQDSLGANVLTF. The CDR3 DNA reads TGTGCCACCAGCAGACAAGACAGTCTTGGGGCCAACGTCCTGACTTTC.

The genes are TRBV9 and TRBJ1-2; D might be TRBD1 (6 bases). Trimming cost V 4 bases and J 4 bases, with 11 bases left between them. The V gene's germline CDR1 is SGDLS and CDR2 YYNGEE. The CDR3 is made up of 13 amino acids. The CDR3 region is CASSTPDSYGYTF. The CDR3 DNA follows: TGTGCCAGCAGCACACCGGACAGCTATGGCTACACCTTC.

V gene TRBV5-1 combines with J gene TRBJ2-7, with 9 bases matching TRBD1. Germline V gene sequence: CDR1 SGHRS, CDR2 YFSETQ. This CDR3 comprises 14 residues. J gave up 3 bases and V 0 bases, and 1 base lay outside the gene matches. The CDR3: CASSLGGQGYEQYV. The CDR3 DNA follows: TGCGCCAGCAGCTTGGGGGGACAGGGCTACGAGCAGTACGTC.

This clonotype was detected only a few times. This chain joins TRBV3-1 and TRBJ1-6; no clear D gene. Germline V gives CDR1 LGHDT, CDR2 YNNKEL (reference sequence). This CDR3 region has 13 residues. Trimming took off 8 bases at V and 6 bases at J, with 11 bases between the two ends. For the CDR3, the DNA is TGTGCCAGCCGGTTAGGACCTAATTCACCCCTCCACTTT. Its translation is CASRLGPNSPLHF.

The gene calls are TRBV19 and TRBJ1-1, with a possible D match to TRBD1 (5 bases). The CDR3 extends over 15 amino acids. V was pared by 7 bases and J by 0 bases, with 15 bases between. CDR1 is LNHDA, CDR2 SQIVND, per germline (reference sequence). CDR3 sequence: CASTMGGGVNTEAFF. CDR3 nucleotide sequence: TGTGCCAGTACCATGGGGGGTGGTGTGAACACTGAAGCTTTCTTT.

This chain joins TRBV7-2 and TRBJ1-5; D remains unclear. V was pared by 5 bases and J by 0 bases, with 11 bases between. Looked up from germline, CDR1 is SGHTA and CDR2 is FQGNSA. The CDR3 is 15 residues long. The CDR3: CASSPHTYSNQPQHF. CDR3 nucleotide sequence: TGTGCCAGCAGCCCCCACACCTATAGCAATCAGCCCCAGCATTTT.

This sequence joins TRBV7-2 and TRBJ2-3; 14 bases agree with TRBD2. V shed 5 bases, J shed 0 bases, and the junction held 19 bases outside the gene matches. Germline V gene data show CDR1 as SGHTA and CDR2 as FQGNSA. This CDR3 contains 22 residues. The CDR3 reads CASSGVPGLAGASPSSTDTQYF. The CDR3 DNA reads as TGTGCCAGCAGCGGGGTCCCGGGACTAGCGGGGGCCTCCCCTTCTAGCACAGATACGCAGTATTTT.

The genes are TRBV4-1 and TRBJ2-7; 9 bases line up with TRBD1. This CDR3 has 15 amino acids. The germline gives CDR1 MGHRA, CDR2 YSYEKL. The ends lost 3 bases at V and 1 base at J; junction bases unmatched: 4. In DNA, the CDR3 is TGCGCCAGCAGCCAGCAGACAGGGGGGTCCTACGAGCAGTACGTC. It translates to CASSQQTGGSYEQYV.

This clonotype was detected only a few times. V usage is TRBV12-3 or TRBV12-4 and J usage is TRBJ2-4; D unresolved. Trimming pared 0 bases from V and 0 bases from J, leaving 6 bases between. The CDR3 is 15 amino acids. CDR3 coding DNA: TGTGCCAGCAGTTTAGCGCCCCTAGCCAAAAACATTCAGTACTTC. Encoded protein: CASSLAPLAKNIQYF.

This clonotype was observed many times. This chain uses TRBV12-3 or TRBV12-4 with TRBJ1-5; the D gene is possibly TRBD1 (6 bases). V lost 3 bases and J lost 9, with 15 bases in between. CDR3 length: 14 residues. The CDR3 loop is CASSFSRGSRPQHF. CDR3 bases: TGTGCCAGCAGTTTCTCCAGGGGTTCTAGGCCCCAGCATTTT.

The rearrangement links TRBV4-2 to TRBJ2-1; 9 nucleotides match TRBD1. From germline, CDR1 is LGHNA and CDR2 YNFKEQ. The CDR3 spans 16 residues. V shed 3 bases and J 2 bases; nucleotides not matched to a gene: 5. DNA of the CDR3: TGTGCCAGCAGCCAGGCTACAGGGGGCCCCTACAATGAGCAGTTCTTC. Translated, it gives CASSQATGGPYNEQFF.

This clonotype was observed a few times. The CDR3 DNA reads as TGTGCCAGCAGTTCCTCTCACAGGGGCAATCAGCCCCAGCATTTT. Residues: CASSSSHRGNQPQHF. V is TRBV12-3 or TRBV12-4 and J is TRBJ1-5; D possibly corresponds to TRBD1 (6 bases). V shed 4 bases and J shed 2 bases, with 12 bases lying between them. This CDR3 spans 15 amino acids.

This clonotype was counted only a few times. This rearrangement joins TRBV6-6 to TRBJ1-5; 7 nucleotides align to TRBD1. V shed 1 base, J shed 0 bases, and the junction held 9 bases outside the gene matches. CDR1 MNHNY and CDR2 SVGAGI come from the germline V gene (reference sequence). CDR3 size: 18 residues. The CDR3 reads CASSYFGTERYSNQPQHF. CDR3 coding DNA: TGTGCCAGCAGTTACTTCGGGACAGAAAGATATAGCAATCAGCCCCAGCATTTT.

V usage is TRBV12-3 or TRBV12-4 and J usage is TRBJ1-1, with D perhaps matching TRBD1 (5 bases). Trimming cost V 2 bases and J 2 bases, with 12 bases left between them. The CDR3 is 15 amino acids. CDR3 sequence reads: CASSLLRQPNTEAFF. In nucleotides, the CDR3 is TGTGCCAGCAGTTTACTAAGACAGCCCAACACTGAAGCTTTCTTT.

This clonotype was counted a single time. V is TRBV5-1 and J is TRBJ2-1, with D perhaps being TRBD1 or TRBD2 (5 bases each). CDR1 and CDR2 from the germline V gene are SGHRS and YFSETQ. V gave up 0 bases and J gave up 2 bases, with 12 bases separating them. CDR3 size: 16 residues. The CDR3, as DNA: TGCGCCAGCAGCTTGGGGCCAGGGAGACCCTACAATGAGCAGTTCTTC. Its translation: CASSLGPGRPYNEQFF. The full variable domain, rest sourced from reference TRBV5-1 and TRBJ2-1, is KAGVTQTPRYLIKTRGQQVTLSCSPISGHRSVSWYQQTPGQGLQFLFEYFSETQRNKGNFPGRFSGRQFSNSRSEMNVSTLELGDSALYLCASSLGPGRPYNEQFFGPGTRLTVL.

This clonotype showed up just a few times. The V and J genes are TRBV20-1 and TRBJ2-3; 8 positions agree with TRBD1. The J segment lost 5 bases and the V segment lost 7 bases, leaving 5 bases of the junction unmatched. This CDR3 is 12 amino acids long. Germline CDR1 and CDR2: DFQATT and SNEGSKA (reference sequence). Written as DNA, the CDR3 is TGCAGTGGGGGGACAGGAGGAGATACGCAGTATTTT. It specifies CSGGTGGDTQYF.

V usage is TRBV27 and J usage is TRBJ1-2; 10 bases match TRBD1. There are 13 residues in the CDR3. With 6 bases clipped from V and 3 bases from J, the junction kept 1 base outside the gene matches. Germline CDR1 MNHEY, CDR2 SMNVEV (reference sequence). The CDR3 here is CASRTGGDYGYTF. For the CDR3, the DNA is TGTGCCAGCAGGACAGGGGGCGACTATGGCTACACCTTC.

This clonotype was detected only a few times. CDR3 sequence reads: CASSLSGVGEAFF. The CDR3 bases are TGTGCCAGCAGTCTCTCGGGGGTGGGTGAAGCTTTCTTT. The V call is TRBV12-3 or TRBV12-4, the J call TRBJ1-1; D might be TRBD1 (5 bases). Trimming took 5 bases from V and 7 from J, leaving 14 bases between them. The CDR3 consists of 13 residues.

This clonotype has only a few counts. The chain joins TRBV5-1 to TRBJ2-1; tentative D call: TRBD2 (6 bases). The V end lost 2 bases, the J end lost 4 bases, and 13 bases lay between the germline ends. The CDR3 is made up of 15 amino acids. Looked up from germline, CDR1 is SGHRS and CDR2 is YFSETQ. The CDR3 region has the DNA TGCGCCAGCAGCTTCGGGGGAAACTTTTACAATGAGCAGTTCTTC. Protein sequence: CASSFGGNFYNEQFF.

This clonotype came up many times. This rearrangement joins TRBV5-1 to TRBJ1-2; possibly TRBD1 for D (6 bases). Trimming took 2 bases from V and 10 from J, leaving 12 bases between them. Looked up from germline, CDR1 is SGHRS and CDR2 is YFSETQ. The CDR3 length is 12 residues. The CDR3 here is CASSFNREDYTF. CDR3 nucleotides: TGCGCCAGCAGCTTCAACAGGGAAGACTACACCTTC.

The CDR3 nucleotides read TGCAGTGCTGGGGAGACTAGCGGGGGACGCAATGAGCAGTTCTTC. Residues: CSAGETSGGRNEQFF. J is TRBJ2-1 and V is TRBV20-1; 12 nucleotides agree with TRBD2. Trimming removed 5 bases from V and 6 bases from J; junction bases left unmatched: 8. The CDR3 sequence is 15 residues long. Germline-derived CDR1 and CDR2 are DFQATT and SNEGSKA (reference sequence).

The chain links TRBV5-1 to TRBJ2-3; 8 bases align to TRBD1. After removal of 4 bases from V and 2 bases from J, the junction contained 12 bases not matched to a gene. Germline V gene sequence: CDR1 SGHRS, CDR2 YFSETQ. There are 17 residues in the CDR3. CDR3: CASSPPGQVSSTDTQYF. CDR3 coding DNA: TGCGCCAGCAGCCCTCCGGGACAGGTCTCTTCCACAGATACGCAGTATTTT.

Many counts were recorded for this clonotype. V and J are TRBV6-6 and TRBJ2-3; D is unclear. V lost 6 bases, J lost 5 bases, and 9 bases lay in between. Germline loops: CDR1 MNHNY, CDR2 SVGAGI (reference sequence). The CDR3 has 12 amino acids. The CDR3 sequence is CASSPERDTQYF. The CDR3 DNA reads TGTGCCAGCAGCCCGGAGAGAGATACGCAGTATTTT.

The table lists this clonotype with a few counts. The J gene is TRBJ2-5, the V gene TRBV7-3; tentative D call: TRBD2 (6 bases). Germline values: CDR1 SGHTA, CDR2 FQGTGA. Trimming pared 5 bases from V and 4 bases from J, leaving 14 bases between. This CDR3 is built from 14 residues. The CDR3 region has the DNA TGTGCCAGCAGCCCGGGAGCGGGCCCAGAGACCCAGTACTTC. Protein product: CASSPGAGPETQYF. Supplemented by reference TRBV7-3 and TRBJ2-5, the full variable domain reads GAGVSQTPSNKVTEKGKYVELRCDPISGHTALYWYRQSLGQGPEFLIYFQGTGAADDSGLPNDRFFAVRPEGSVSTLKIQRTERGDSAVYLCASSPGAGPETQYFGPGTRLLVL.

This clonotype was recorded a few times. The chain carries TRBV10-3 and TRBJ2-3; TRBD1 matches at 10 bases. CDR1 is ENHRY and CDR2 is SYGVKD in the germline V gene. This CDR3 is built from 15 residues. Trimming at V came to 6 bases and at J to 1 base, leaving 4 bases not matched to a gene. The CDR3, as DNA: TGTGCCATCAGCGACAGGGGGCGCGGCACAGATACGCAGTATTTT. Amino acids: CAISDRGRGTDTQYF.

The rearrangement joins TRBV12-3 or TRBV12-4 to TRBJ2-7, with TRBD2 matching 8 bases. V trimming: 1 base; J trimming: 4 bases; junction bases outside the gene matches: 6. The CDR3 extends over 15 amino acids. CDR3 DNA: TGTGCCAGCAGTTTAGAAGCGGGAGTGTCGTACGAGCAGTACGTC. Protein sequence: CASSLEAGVSYEQYV.